This T cell receptor beta chain is drawn from a study of vaccination effects on CD4 cells after COVID-19. Study results and caveats: Infection- and vaccine-induced clones contracted markedly late after vaccination.

With respect to this clone: Its specificity is not known.

This CDR3 is built from 15 residues. Germline loops: CDR1 SGHAT, CDR2 FQNNGV. J gave up 10 bases and V 0 bases, and 9 bases lay outside the gene matches. Sequencing was preceded by expansion of antigen-specific CD4+ T cells with viral peptide pools in the ViraFEST assay. Cells that had been cultured for ten to eleven days were the source of isolated CD4+ T cells. Testing of the vaccine recipients showed negative nucleocapsid antibodies and no prior SARS-CoV-2 infection. Data came from immunoSEQ multiplex PCR; TCRdb stores just in-frame clones and leaves some out. Of about 41,000 clones in the sample, roughly 70% are singletons; the top ten hold 20% to 30%.

The chain couples TRBV11-2 to TRBJ2-3; 8 bases are shared with TRBD2. This clonotype was obtained from a human donor who received a COVID-19 vaccine. The starting material was CD4+ T cells from PBMCs cultured with HCoV-OC43 spike peptides, obtained before COVID-19 vaccination. The subset was: HCoV-OC43 spike overlapping peptide pool stimulation. The CDR3 DNA sequence: TGTGCCAGCAGCTTAGAGTCGGGAGGGCCATCTCCGCAGTATTTT. It yields the protein CASSLESGGPSPQYF.